This paragraph covers one TCR beta chain sequence. Its antigen is unknown. The data belong to a study of cytomegalovirus exposure and HLA in healthy donors. Study conclusions and caveats: Reportedly, cytomegalovirus status was diagnosed with high sensitivity and specificity. Specificity for CMV antigens was confirmed in vitro for a few of the CMV-associated chains. In the roughly 120 validation repertoires, a later analysis found that first-cohort TCR clusters tended to co-occur.

Generated by immunoSEQ multiplex PCR, the TCRdb table keeps only in-frame clones and is missing some. The sample gives over 150,000 clones, around 83% of which show up once; over 10% is in the top ten. The sample was PBMCs. The sequence was collected from a woman aged 30 to 39 in good health and CMV-seropositive.

The CDR3 DNA reads TGCGCCAGCAACCCCTCGGAGGGGCGCCGGGAGACCCAGTACTTC. This sequence encodes CASNPSEGRRETQYF. This sequence joins TRBV10-1 and TRBJ2-5, with D maybe TRBD2 (6 bases). V dropped 7 bases and J dropped 5 bases, with 20 bases sitting between them. Germline-derived CDR1 and CDR2 are WNHNN and SYGVQD (reference sequence). CDR3 length: 15 residues.